The sample holds one count of the clone carrying this T cell receptor (beta chain). CD45RO-negative, CCR7-selected cells formed the naive CD8 fraction, which excluded terminally differentiated effector memory CD45RA+ cells. All the donors were Caucasian adults who lived in Nashville, Tennessee. These data originate in a study of shared clonotypes between healthy human individuals. Study in general: Researchers assigned three CD4 naive, three CD4 memory, two CD8 naive and one CD8 memory plate to each donor.

The CDR3 spans 15 residues. CDR1 MGHRA and CDR2 YSYEKL come from the germline V gene. Trimming cost V 3 bases and J 0 bases, with 9 bases left between them. Using immunoSEQ multiplex PCR, the repertoire was profiled, and TCRdb retains in-frame clones only, with some absent. The sample contains around 2.1 million clones, about 92% of which appear only once. The rearrangement uses TRBV4-1 and TRBJ2-1; tentatively, D is TRBD1 (6 bases). What was sequenced was naive CD8+ T cells from PBMCs. The sequence was collected from a man aged 18-30 years in good health. Some clones in this sample may be carry-over from other donors' samples. CDR3 loop: CASSHTGSSYNEQFF. The CDR3 nucleotides read TGCGCCAGCAGCCACACAGGGAGCTCCTACAATGAGCAGTTCTTC.